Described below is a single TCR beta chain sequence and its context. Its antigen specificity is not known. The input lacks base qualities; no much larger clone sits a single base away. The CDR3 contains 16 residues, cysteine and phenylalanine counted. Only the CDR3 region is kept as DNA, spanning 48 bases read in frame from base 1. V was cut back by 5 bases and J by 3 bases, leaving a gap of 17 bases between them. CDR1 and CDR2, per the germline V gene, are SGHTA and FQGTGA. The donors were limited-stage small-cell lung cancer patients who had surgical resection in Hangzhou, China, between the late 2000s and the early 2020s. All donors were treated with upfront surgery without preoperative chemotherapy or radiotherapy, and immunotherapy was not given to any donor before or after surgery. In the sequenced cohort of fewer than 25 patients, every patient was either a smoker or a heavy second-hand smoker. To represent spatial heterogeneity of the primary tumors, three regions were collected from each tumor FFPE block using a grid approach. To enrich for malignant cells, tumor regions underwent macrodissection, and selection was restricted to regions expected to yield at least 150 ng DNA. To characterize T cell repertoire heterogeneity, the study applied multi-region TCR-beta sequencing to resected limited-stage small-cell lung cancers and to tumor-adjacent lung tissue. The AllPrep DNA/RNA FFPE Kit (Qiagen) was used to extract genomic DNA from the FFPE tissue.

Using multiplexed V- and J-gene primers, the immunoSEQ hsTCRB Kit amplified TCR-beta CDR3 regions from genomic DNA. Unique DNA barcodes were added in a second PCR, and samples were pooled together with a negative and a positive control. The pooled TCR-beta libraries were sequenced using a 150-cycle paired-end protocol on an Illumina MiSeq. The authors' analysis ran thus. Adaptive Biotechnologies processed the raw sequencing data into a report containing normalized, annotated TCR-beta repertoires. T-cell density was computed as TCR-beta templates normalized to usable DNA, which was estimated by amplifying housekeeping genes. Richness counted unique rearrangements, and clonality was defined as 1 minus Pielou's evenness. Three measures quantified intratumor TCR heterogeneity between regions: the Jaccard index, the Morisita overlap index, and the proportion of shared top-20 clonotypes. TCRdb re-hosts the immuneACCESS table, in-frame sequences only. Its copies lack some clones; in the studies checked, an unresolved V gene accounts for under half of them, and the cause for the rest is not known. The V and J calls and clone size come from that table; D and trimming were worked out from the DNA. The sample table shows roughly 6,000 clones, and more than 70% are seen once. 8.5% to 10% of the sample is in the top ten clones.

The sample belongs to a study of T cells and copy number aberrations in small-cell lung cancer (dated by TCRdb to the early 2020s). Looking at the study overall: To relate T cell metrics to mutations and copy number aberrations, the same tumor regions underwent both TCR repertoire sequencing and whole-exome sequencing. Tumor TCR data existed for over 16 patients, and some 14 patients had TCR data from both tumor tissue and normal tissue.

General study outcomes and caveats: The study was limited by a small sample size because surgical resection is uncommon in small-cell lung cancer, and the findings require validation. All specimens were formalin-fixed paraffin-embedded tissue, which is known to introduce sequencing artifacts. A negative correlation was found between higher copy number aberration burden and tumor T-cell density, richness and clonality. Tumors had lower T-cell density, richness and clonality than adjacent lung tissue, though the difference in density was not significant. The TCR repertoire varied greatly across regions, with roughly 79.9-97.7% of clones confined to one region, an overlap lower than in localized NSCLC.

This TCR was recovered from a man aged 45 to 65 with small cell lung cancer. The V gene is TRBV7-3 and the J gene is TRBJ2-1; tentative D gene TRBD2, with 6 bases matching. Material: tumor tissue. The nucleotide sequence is TGTGCCAGCAGCCCCTCGAGCGGGCCTTACTACAATGAGCAGTTCTTC. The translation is CASSPSSGPYYNEQFF.